The 27 T cell receptor beta chains listed next were all sequenced from one sample in a study of regulatory T cells in long-lasting Graves disease. Regarding time point: persistent/refractory GD, antithyroid drugs over 5 years with positive TRAb. From PBMCs, RNA was extracted and then used to make the TCR library. According to the study, TCR beta libraries were built with iRepertoire HTBI primers and CDR3-region Arm-PCR. MiXCR was run by TCRdb on the multiplex PCR reads, yielding one entry per CDR3 protein. The data contain a few hundred thousand distinct CDR3 sequences, approximately 23% of them singletons. This specimen consisted of peripheral blood mononuclear cells (PBMCs), obtained when the disease was refractory, from a patient treated with antithyroid drugs. The receptors here all came from a female donor with Graves disease.

This clonotype has a count of ten or more. The chain recombines TRBV6-1 with TRBJ2-7; 9 bases agree with TRBD1. The germline V gene encodes CDR1 MNHNS and CDR2 SASEGT. With V trimmed by 6 bases and J by 5 bases, 11 bases remained unmatched. This CDR3 has 15 residues. The CDR3 coding sequence is TGTGCCAGCAGCCCGCTCGGGACAGGGATAAACGAGCAGTACTTC. As protein: CASSPLGTGINEQYF.

This clonotype was picked up many times. This chain links TRBV2 with TRBJ1-6, with D uncertain. CDR1 is SNHLY, CDR2 FYNNEI, per germline. V shed 6 bases and J shed 7 bases, with 7 bases lying between them. This CDR3 spans 12 amino acids. The CDR3 sequence is CASRTDNSPLHF. The CDR3 bases are TGTGCCAGCAGAACTGACAATTCACCCCTCCACTTT.

There are many counts of this clonotype. The chain is built from TRBV6-5 and TRBJ2-7, with no clear D. Germline CDR1 is MNHEY and CDR2 is SVGAGI. Trimming took off 2 bases at V and 1 base at J, with 9 bases between the two ends. The CDR3 has 14 amino acids. The CDR3 DNA follows: TGTGCCAGCAGTTACGACATTTCTTCCTACGAGCAGTACTTC. Translating gives CASSYDISSYEQYF.

This clonotype was seen only a few times. The chain uses TRBV29-1 and TRBJ1-2; D is unresolved. Germline CDR1 SQVTM, CDR2 ANQGSEA. Trimming removed 2 bases at V and 1 base at J, with 11 bases between. This CDR3 region has 14 residues. CDR3 in amino acids: CSVEIAGFNYGYTF. The CDR3 nucleotides read TGCAGCGTTGAAATAGCAGGTTTTAACTATGGCTACACCTTC.

The chain uses TRBV24-1 and TRBJ2-2; 9 nucleotides align to TRBD1. From germline, CDR1 is KGHDR and CDR2 SFDVKD. The CDR3 has 16 amino acids. With 1 base clipped from V and 3 bases from J, the junction kept 2 bases outside the gene matches. The CDR3 loop is CATSDLQGADTGELFF. The CDR3 region has the DNA TGTGCCACCAGTGATTTACAGGGGGCGGACACCGGGGAGCTGTTTTTT.

Ten or more counts support this clonotype. This chain connects TRBV28 to TRBJ1-1; D gene unclear. With 2 bases removed from V and 6 bases from J, the gap between germline ends came to 7 bases. Germline V gene data show CDR1 as MDHEN and CDR2 as SYDVKM. This CDR3 region has 12 residues. The CDR3 region has the DNA TGTGCCAGCAGTTTAGGAAGGGCTGAAGCTTTCTTT. It is translated as CASSLGRAEAFF.

The chain carries TRBV7-2 and TRBJ2-6, with 8 bases matching TRBD1. The CDR3 length is 18 residues. J lost 1 base, V lost 5 bases, and 10 bases had no gene match. Germline values: CDR1 SGHTA, CDR2 FQGNSA. The CDR3 region has the DNA TGTGCCAGCAGCCCACGACAGGGGCGGGCTTCTGGGGCCAACGTCCTGACTTTC. This gives the protein CASSPRQGRASGANVLTF.

The chain uses TRBV30 and TRBJ1-5, with a possible D match to TRBD1 (5 bases). V lost 1 base to trimming and J lost 10 bases, with 17 bases between them. Germline CDR1 and CDR2: GTSNPN and SVGIG (reference sequence). The CDR3 contains 14 residues. The CDR3 DNA is TGTGCCTGGAGTGCCGATCGGGGGAGTGGCCCCCAGCATTTT. Protein sequence: CAWSADRGSGPQHF.

This chain joins TRBV28 and TRBJ2-1, with unresolved D. This CDR3 has 12 amino acids. Germline CDR1 reads MDHEN; CDR2 reads SYDVKM. V was pared by 11 bases and J by 4 bases, with 12 bases between. CDR3 sequence: CASRAAYNEQFF. The CDR3 bases are TGTGCCTCTCGGGCAGCGTACAATGAGCAGTTCTTC.

V usage is TRBV12-5 and J usage is TRBJ1-1; 8 bases align to TRBD1. V lost 7 bases and J lost 6; bases outside the gene matches: 4. Germline V gene data show CDR1 as LGHNT and CDR2 as FRNRAP. The CDR3 has 12 amino acids. The CDR3 sequence is CASVLQGAEAFF. CDR3 coding DNA: TGTGCTAGTGTCCTACAGGGGGCTGAAGCTTTCTTT. The entire variable domain, with the rest obtained from reference TRBV12-5 and TRBJ1-1, is as follows: DARVTQTPRHKVTEMGQEVTMRCQPILGHNTVFWYRQTMMQGLELLAYFRNRAPLDDSGMPKDRFSAEMPDATLATLKIQPSEPRDSAVYFCASVLQGAEAFFGQGTRLTVV.

Note on this clonotype: A read error likely explains this, since a far larger clone differs by one base. V usage is TRBV5-1 and J usage is TRBJ1-2; 11 positions agree with TRBD1. Trimming removed 7 bases from V and 6 bases from J; junction bases left unmatched: 5. Germline lookup yields CDR1 SGHRS and CDR2 YFSETQ. The CDR3 length is 13 residues. CDR3 in amino acids: CASGSGQGDGYTF. The CDR3 DNA reads TGCGCCAGCGGCTCGGGACAGGGGGATGGCTACACCTTC. The full variable domain, with the rest looked up from reference TRBV5-1 and TRBJ1-2, is KAGVTQTPRYLIKTRGQQVTLSCSPISGHRSVSWYQQTPGQGLQFLFEYFSETQRNKGNFPGRFSGRQFSNSRSEMNVSTLELGDSALYLCASGSGQGDGYTFGSGTRLTVV.

This clonotype was picked up many times. This chain joins TRBV28 and TRBJ1-5, with TRBD1 matching 8 bases. Germline CDR1 reads MDHEN; CDR2 reads SYDVKM. The V segment lost 0 bases and the J segment 3 bases; nucleotides outside the gene matches: 1. This CDR3 comprises 15 residues. CDR3 sequence reads: CASSLWDRVNQPQHF. The CDR3 bases are TGTGCCAGCAGTTTATGGGACAGGGTCAATCAGCCCCAGCATTTT.

The chain is built from TRBV11-2 and TRBJ1-6, with D possibly matching TRBD1 (6 bases). The germline CDR1 and CDR2 sequences are SGHAT and FQNNGV. V gave up 5 bases and J gave up 2 bases, with 10 bases separating them. There are 15 residues in the CDR3. CDR3 amino acids: CASSGRDTYNSPLHF. The DNA for the CDR3 is TGTGCCAGCAGCGGTCGGGACACCTATAATTCACCCCTCCACTTT.

In its sample, this clonotype was seen many times. The V gene is TRBV7-3, the J gene TRBJ1-1, with 7 bases that match TRBD1. CDR3 size: 15 residues. V was pared by 7 bases and J by 0 bases, with 8 bases of the junction left unmatched. The V gene's germline CDR1 is SGHTA and CDR2 FQGTGA. CDR3: CASMDPDRMNTEAFF. The CDR3, as DNA: TGTGCCAGCATGGACCCGGACAGGATGAACACTGAAGCTTTCTTT.

CDR3 bases: TGTGCCAGCAGCTTATTGAGTGTAGCTTTCTTT. Protein: CASSLLSVAFF. The V and J genes are TRBV2 and TRBJ1-1; D call uncertain. The CDR3 loop spans 11 amino acids. The germline V gene has CDR1 SNHLY and CDR2 FYNNEI. The V end lost 6 bases, the J end lost 10 bases, and 12 bases lay between the germline ends.

The chain employs TRBV11-2 and TRBJ2-3, with 8 bases aligning to TRBD2. The CDR3 loop spans 16 amino acids. Germline CDR1 reads SGHAT; CDR2 reads FQNNGV. Trimming removed 1 base from V and 3 bases from J; junction bases left unmatched: 6. The CDR3 spells CASSLGGAGATDTQYF. CDR3 nucleotide sequence: TGTGCCAGCAGCTTAGGTGGAGCGGGGGCAACAGATACGCAGTATTTT. The complete variable domain, with remaining parts taken from reference TRBV11-2 and TRBJ2-3, reads EAGVAQSPRYKIIEKRQSVAFWCNPISGHATLYWYQQILGQGPKLLIQFQNNGVVDDSQLPKDRFSAERLKGVDSTLKIQPAKLEDSAVYLCASSLGGAGATDTQYFGPGTRLTVL.

V usage is TRBV5-4 and J usage is TRBJ1-1; no reliable D call. Germline V CDR1 and CDR2: SGHNT, YYREEE (reference sequence). The CDR3 is 12 residues long. V dropped 2 bases and J dropped 9 bases, with 11 bases sitting between them. The CDR3 sequence is CASSFGQQKAFF. In DNA, the CDR3 is TGTGCCAGCAGCTTCGGCCAACAGAAAGCTTTCTTT.

The chain employs TRBV28 and TRBJ2-1; 13 bases are shared with TRBD2. The V segment lost 3 bases and the J segment 4 bases; nucleotides outside the gene matches: 9. Germline V CDR1 and CDR2: MDHEN, SYDVKM. The CDR3 has 18 residues. As DNA, the CDR3 is TGTGCCAGCAGTTTGACTAGCGGGGGGCCTAGAGATTACAATGAGCAGTTCTTC. Its protein is CASSLTSGGPRDYNEQFF.

Comments on this clonotype: A much bigger clone sits one base away, suggesting this may be a read error. A read error is likely, as this CDR3 ends without the conserved phenylalanine or tryptophan. The chain employs TRBV6-1 and TRBJ1-5; D is undetermined. Germline CDR1 is MNHNS and CDR2 is SASEGT. V was cut by 6 bases and J by 2 bases, with 11 bases left in between. The CDR3 totals 14 residues. The CDR3 nucleotides are TGTGCCAGCAGCTCGGACCGGCGCAATCAGCCCCAGCATCTT. It yields the protein CASSSDRRNQPQHL.

This clonotype was counted ten times or more. The chain recombines TRBV2 with TRBJ2-4; 9 nucleotides match TRBD1. V was pared by 8 bases and J by 1 base, with 3 bases of the junction left unmatched. The CDR3 is 14 residues long. Germline values: CDR1 SNHLY, CDR2 FYNNEI. This chain's CDR3 is CASWDRVAKNIQYF. The CDR3 bases are TGTGCCAGCTGGGACAGGGTGGCCAAAAACATTCAGTACTTC. Drawing the rest from reference TRBV2 and TRBJ2-4, the complete variable domain is EPEVTQTPSHQVTQMGQEVILRCVPISNHLYFYWYRQILGQKVEFLVSFYNNEISEKSEIFDDQFSVERPDGSNFTLKIRSTKLEDSAMYFCASWDRVAKNIQYFGAGTRLSVL.

This clonotype was found many times. V is TRBV28 and J is TRBJ2-2, with no clear D. The germline V gene has CDR1 MDHEN and CDR2 SYDVKM. Trimming cost V 3 bases and J 3 bases, with 2 bases left between them. The CDR3 consists of 12 residues. CDR3: CASSLYTGELFF. The CDR3 bases are TGTGCCAGCAGTTTGTACACCGGGGAGCTGTTTTTT.

V usage is TRBV5-1 and J usage is TRBJ2-5; the D call may be TRBD1 or TRBD2 (5 bases each). Germline values: CDR1 SGHRS, CDR2 YFSETQ. The CDR3 extends over 14 amino acids. V was cut by 2 bases and J by 2 bases, with 10 bases left in between. The CDR3 loop is CASSFGAEQETQYF. The CDR3 DNA reads TGCGCCAGCAGCTTCGGGGCAGAACAAGAGACCCAGTACTTC.

CDR3 DNA: TGTGCCAGCAGTTACGTCAGCAATCAGCCCCAGCATTTT. Translated, it gives CASSYVSNQPQHF. V usage is TRBV6-5 and J usage is TRBJ1-5, with no clear D. V dropped 2 bases and J dropped 1 base, with 3 bases sitting between them. The CDR3 runs 13 residues. Germline lookup yields CDR1 MNHEY and CDR2 SVGAGI.

Remarks on this clonotype: A read error may explain this, as a much larger clone is one base away. J is TRBJ2-5 and V is TRBV20-1, with TRBD2 identical over 11 bases. The CDR3 sequence is 14 residues long. From germline, CDR1 is DFQATT and CDR2 SNEGSKA (reference sequence). CDR3 loop: CSASSGGELEIQYF. The CDR3 nucleotides read TGCAGTGCAAGTAGCGGGGGGGAGTTAGAGATCCAGTACTTC.

V is TRBV7-9 and J is TRBJ1-2; TRBD1 is a possible D gene (6 bases). Trimming stripped 4 bases from V and 4 bases from J, with 13 bases between. The CDR3 extends over 14 amino acids. Germline lookup yields CDR1 SEHNR and CDR2 FQNEAQ (reference sequence). The CDR3 reads CASSSDRFSYGYTF. In nucleotides, the CDR3 is TGTGCCAGCAGCTCCGACAGGTTCAGCTATGGCTACACCTTC.

The rearrangement uses TRBV16 and TRBJ1-2; 8 bases are shared with TRBD1. The CDR3 extends over 16 amino acids. V lost 3 bases and J lost 2; bases outside the gene matches: 8. Germline assignment: CDR1 KGHSY and CDR2 FQNENV. The CDR3 spells CASSHTDRAENYGYTF. In DNA, the CDR3 is TGTGCCAGCAGCCATACGGACAGGGCCGAGAACTATGGCTACACCTTC.

Points on this clonotype: A far larger clone is only one base removed, so a read error is likely. The chain combines TRBV12-3 or TRBV12-4 with TRBJ2-7; TRBD2 aligns across 7 bases. CDR3 size: 15 residues. CDR3 nucleotide sequence: TGTGCCAGCAGTCCTCCGGGACTACTCCAACACGAGCGGTACTTC. It codes for CASSPPGLLQHERYF.